This T cell receptor beta chain was identified in a study of CD8 T cells in Susac syndrome. The RNA, about 0.5 to 1 ug, was put through reverse transcription using random hexamers. TCRdb called the immunoSEQ multiplex PCR reads again in MiXCR, with one record for every CDR3 protein. The table has 120,000 or so distinct CDR3 sequences, around 94% seen once. Germline values: CDR1 MNHEY, CDR2 SMNVEV (reference sequence). Germline trimming cut 2 bases from V and 2 bases from J; bases unmatched to any gene: 4. CDR3 length: 15 amino acids. This sequence originates from a human donor with Susac syndrome. This chain uses TRBV27 with TRBJ2-7, with 9 bases identical to TRBD1. The sequenced material came from CD8+ T cells from PBMCs. The CDR3 region is CASSLGTGPTYEQYF. The DNA of the CDR3 is TGTGCCAGCAGTTTAGGGACAGGGCCCACCTACGAGCAGTACTTC.